These T cell receptor beta chains were read from a single sample in a study of blood T cells in healthy people across ages. TCRdb re-analysed the 5' RACE reads in MiXCR, keeping a single row per CDR3 protein. The repertoire holds 850,000 to 950,000 distinct CDR3 sequences, with about 30% as singletons. What was sequenced was blood. The origin of the receptors is a woman older than 75 in good health. CDR3s include the opening cysteine and the closing phenylalanine or tryptophan. D genes are given only for firm matches. Clone size, where shown, is once, few, many, or a class for clones that have expanded.

v_gene,j_gene,abundance,d_gene,CDR3nt,CDR3aa
TRBV7-2,TRBJ2-3,many,TRBD2,TGTGCCAGCAGCTTAGTGGGTTTCGGAGCGGGGGACACAGATACGCAGTATTTT,CASSLVGFGAGDTDTQYF
TRBV4-3,TRBJ1-2,many,.,TGCGCCAGCAGCCAAGATCCCAGCACTAACTATGGCTACACCTTC,CASSQDPSTNYGYTF
TRBV12-3/TRBV12-4,TRBJ2-1,many,.,TGTGCCAGCAGCTTAAGTCAGGGATCCTCCTACAATGAGCAGTTCTTC,CASSLSQGSSYNEQFF
TRBV20-1,TRBJ2-6,many,.,TGCAGTGCTCCGAGGGTATTTGGGGCCAACGTCCTGACTTTC,CSAPRVFGANVLTF
TRBV5-5,TRBJ1-1,few,TRBD1,TGTGCCAGCAAAAGGACAGGGGCGGGCACTGAAGCTTTCTTT,CASKRTGAGTEAFF
TRBV5-1,TRBJ1-2,.,.,TGCGCCAGCAGCTTGGAGGAATATGGCTACACCTTC,CASSLEEYGYTF
TRBV4-3,TRBJ1-2,many,TRBD1,TGCGCCAGCAGCCAAGATCAGGGGGGCGACTATGGCTACACCTTC,CASSQDQGGDYGYTF
TRBV20-1,TRBJ2-7,.,.,TGCAGTGCTAGAGATCTTGGGGGTCTCTACAATGAGCAGTACTTC,CSARDLGGLYNEQYF
TRBV29-1,TRBJ2-5,many,.,TGCAGCGTTGTCCAGAGTGGGACCCAGTACTTC,CSVVQSGTQYF
TRBV6-6,TRBJ1-5,many,.,TGTGCCAGCAGCCCGGACAGAAGCAATCAGCCCCAGCATTTT,CASSPDRSNQPQHF
TRBV20-1,TRBJ1-2,many,.,TGCAGTGCTGTGACAGGAAACTATGGCTACACCTTC,CSAVTGNYGYTF
TRBV12-3/TRBV12-4,TRBJ1-4,.,.,TGTGCCAGCAGTGGGACGACGGGGTTTGCAACTAATGAAAAACTGTTTTTT,CASSGTTGFATNEKLFF
TRBV7-6,TRBJ1-2,many,.,TGTGCCAGCAGCAAAGATCTGGTCCGTGACAGACTTGGTGGCTACACCTTC,CASSKDLVRDRLGGYTF
TRBV5-1,TRBJ1-2,.,TRBD1,TGCGCCAGCAGCTTAACGACAGGGAACGTCTATGGCTACACCTTC,CASSLTTGNVYGYTF
TRBV12-3/TRBV12-4,TRBJ2-3,.,.,TGTGCCAGCAGTTTCGGCAGCCTGAGAACAGATGCGCAATATTTT,CASSFGSLRTDAQYF
TRBV7-2,TRBJ2-1,.,.,TGTGCCAGCAGCTTAGATTTTAGCGAAAATCAGCAGTTCTTC,CASSLDFSENQQFF
TRBV4-3,TRBJ2-7,many,.,TGCGCCAGCAGCCAAGGCCCAGGGTACGAGCAGTACTTC,CASSQGPGYEQYF
TRBV15,TRBJ1-2,.,.,TGTGCCACCAGCAGAAAGGGACAAGCCTATGGCTACACCTTC,CATSRKGQAYGYTF
TRBV7-8,TRBJ2-1,.,TRBD2,TGTGCCAGCAGCCACAAGGAGCGGGGGGAACCTGCGGCTAATGAGCAGTTCTTC,CASSHKERGEPAANEQFF
TRBV9,TRBJ1-2,many,.,TGTGCCAGCACCTACCAGACAGGACAGACTAACTATGGCTACACCTTC,CASTYQTGQTNYGYTF
TRBV5-8,TRBJ2-1,.,.,TGTGCCAGCAGCTTGGGTACGGGGGCAACCTACAATGAGCGGTTCTTC,CASSLGTGATYNERFF
TRBV5-6,TRBJ2-6,.,TRBD2,TGTGCCAGCACTCTCAGGACTAGCGGGAGCTCTGGGGCCAACGTCCTGACTTTC,CASTLRTSGSSGANVLTF
TRBV5-1,TRBJ2-4,few,.,TGCGCCAGCAGCACCCCACAGGGATCCAAGCAGTACTTC,CASSTPQGSKQYF
TRBV6-5,TRBJ1-1,.,.,TGTGCCAGCAGTTACGGAGGCCAAAGGGGAGGGTTGAACACTGAAGCTTTCTTT,CASSYGGQRGGLNTEAFF
TRBV27,TRBJ2-3,few,.,TGTGCCAGCAGTTCCCGAAGGACAGCCGCCATCACAGATACGCAGTATTTT,CASSSRRTAAITDTQYF
TRBV27,TRBJ1-2,.,.,TGTGCCAGCCCAGGGCCTGCGGAGAACTATGGCTACACCTTC,CASPGPAENYGYTF
TRBV28,TRBJ1-2,.,TRBD1,TGTGCCGGCAGGCGGATTACAGGGGGGGATGGCTACACCTTC,CAGRRITGGDGYTF
TRBV7-2,TRBJ1-2,many,.,TGTGCCAGCAGCCGATCAGCGTTCGGGTATGGCTACACCTTC,CASSRSAFGYGYTF
TRBV28,TRBJ1-2,many,.,TGTGCCAGCAGTTTTTGGGTCGCGGGCTACACCTTC,CASSFWVAGYTF
TRBV12-3/TRBV12-4,TRBJ2-5,.,.,TGTGCCAGCAGCCCCGCCGGGGAGCCGCTACGGGAGCAGTACTTC,CASSPAGEPLREQYF
TRBV20-1,TRBJ2-5,many,.,TGCAGTGCTAGAGATCCATACCGCACTACAAAAGAGACCCAGTACTTC,CSARDPYRTTKETQYF